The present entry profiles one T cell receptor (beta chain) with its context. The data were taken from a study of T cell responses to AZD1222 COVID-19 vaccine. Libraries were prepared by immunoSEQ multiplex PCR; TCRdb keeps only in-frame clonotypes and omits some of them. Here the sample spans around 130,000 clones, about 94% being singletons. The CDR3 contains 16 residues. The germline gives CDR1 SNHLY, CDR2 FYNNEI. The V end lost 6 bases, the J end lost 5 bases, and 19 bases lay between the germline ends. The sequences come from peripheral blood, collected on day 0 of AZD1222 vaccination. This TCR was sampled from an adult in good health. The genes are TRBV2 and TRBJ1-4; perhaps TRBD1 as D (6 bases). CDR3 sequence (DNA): TGTGCCAGCAGGCCAGGGGTGGCTTCCCAAAATGAAAAACTGTTTTTT. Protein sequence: CASRPGVASQNEKLFF.